This TCR beta chain was identified during a study of blood T cell repertoires in COVID-19. Original data processing: Counts of nucleated cells, estimated from reference gene primer amplification, were obtained. This table comes from immunoSEQ multiplex PCR, and its TCRdb copy is limited to in-frame clones, with some not included. For V, J and clone size, that table is used; D and trimming come from the DNA. The sample shows 35,000 to 45,000 clones, more than 85% of them seen only once. Germline-derived CDR1 and CDR2 are SGHRS and YFSETQ. Trimming cost V 2 bases and J 2 bases, with 9 bases left between them. The CDR3 sequence is 14 residues long.

Material: peripheral blood. The sequence was collected from a woman older than 75 with acute or convalescent COVID-19. The chain has TRBV5-1 and TRBJ2-3; D is possibly TRBD2 (5 bases). The CDR3: CASSFLGNTDTQYF. The CDR3 DNA sequence: TGCGCCAGCAGCTTTCTCGGGAACACAGATACGCAGTATTTT.